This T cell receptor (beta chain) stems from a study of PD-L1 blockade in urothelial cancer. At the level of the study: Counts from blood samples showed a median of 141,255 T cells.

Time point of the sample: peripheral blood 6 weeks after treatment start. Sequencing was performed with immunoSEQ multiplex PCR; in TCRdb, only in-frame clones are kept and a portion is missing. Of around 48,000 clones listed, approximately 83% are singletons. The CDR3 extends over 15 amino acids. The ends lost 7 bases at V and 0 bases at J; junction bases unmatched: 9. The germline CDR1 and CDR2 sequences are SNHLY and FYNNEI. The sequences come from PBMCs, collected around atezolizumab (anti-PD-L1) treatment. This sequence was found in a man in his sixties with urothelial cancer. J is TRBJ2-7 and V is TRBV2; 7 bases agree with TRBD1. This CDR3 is CASTITTGNSYEQYF. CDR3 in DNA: TGTGCCAGCACCATAACGACAGGGAACTCCTACGAGCAGTACTTC.